These 24 T cell receptor beta chains share one sample of origin, sequenced in a study of early T cells in non-severe SARS-CoV-2 infection. TCRdb passed the 5' RACE reads through MiXCR, listing each CDR3 protein once. The data contain tens of thousands of distinct CDR3 sequences, roughly 7% of them singletons. Input material: whole blood. The receptors were sampled from an adult who was a healthcare worker with PCR-confirmed SARS-CoV-2 infection or an uninfected control (not recorded which).

This clonotype has only a few counts. V is TRBV2 and J is TRBJ2-1, with D perhaps given as TRBD1 or TRBD2 (5 bases each). Germline-derived CDR1 and CDR2 are SNHLY and FYNNEI. The CDR3 sequence is 14 residues long. Between the trimmed V and J ends, which lost 11 bases and 4 bases, there was a span of 18 bases. The CDR3 reads CAGFRDGFYNEQFF. CDR3 DNA: TGTGCCGGGTTCCGGGACGGTTTTTACAATGAGCAGTTCTTC.

This chain links TRBV3-1 with TRBJ1-1; 9 bases are a match to TRBD1. V dropped 6 bases and J dropped 5; count of bases not matched to a gene: 7. CDR1 and CDR2 (germline): LGHDT, YNNKEL (reference sequence). The CDR3 extends over 14 amino acids. This chain's CDR3 is CASSDRDRETEAFF. DNA for the CDR3: TGTGCCAGCAGTGACCGGGACAGGGAAACTGAAGCTTTCTTT.

This clonotype occurred many times. V and J are TRBV10-3 and TRBJ2-7, with unresolved D. The CDR3 sequence is 11 residues long. The V gene lost 8 bases and the J gene lost 5 bases, with 10 bases spanning the gap. Per the germline V gene, CDR1 is ENHRY and CDR2 is SYGVKD. The CDR3 spells CAISPSDEQYF. For the CDR3, the DNA is TGTGCCATCTCCCCCAGTGACGAGCAGTACTTC.

As to this clonotype: A much larger clone lies one base from this, so it may be a read error. The chain couples TRBV6-2 or TRBV6-3 to TRBJ2-1; 7 bases map to TRBD2. The CDR3 is 15 amino acids. From germline, CDR1 is MNHEY and CDR2 SVGEGT. V shed 6 bases, J shed 3 bases, and the junction held 8 bases outside the gene matches. The CDR3 is CASSLLARNYNEQFF. The CDR3 DNA follows: TGTGCCAGCAGCCTACTAGCGAGGAACTACAATGAGCAGTTCTTC.

This clonotype was detected a few times. This chain links TRBV12-3 or TRBV12-4 with TRBJ2-7; 7 nucleotides align to TRBD1. V shed 0 bases and J 1 base; nucleotides not matched to a gene: 6. This CDR3 has 16 amino acids. CDR3 in DNA: TGTGCCAGCAGTTTAGCTCTTTCGACAGGGTCCTACGAGCAGTACTTC. Its translation: CASSLALSTGSYEQYF.

This clonotype showed up many times. The J gene is TRBJ2-3, the V gene TRBV12-3 or TRBV12-4; D possibly corresponds to TRBD2 (6 bases). Trimming left V 2 bases short and J 6 bases short, with 12 bases between. The CDR3 has 14 residues. CDR3 sequence (DNA): TGTGCCAGCAGTTTAAGTAGCGGAGGGGATACGCAGTATTTT. Its protein is CASSLSSGGDTQYF.

CDR3 amino acids: CASSPAQGAEAFF. DNA for the CDR3: TGTGCCAGCTCACCAGCCCAGGGAGCTGAAGCTTTCTTT. The rearrangement uses TRBV18 and TRBJ1-1; D might be TRBD1 (5 bases). The V gene's germline CDR1 is KGHSH and CDR2 LQKENI. The CDR3 sequence is 13 residues long. The ends were cut back, 2 bases at V and 6 bases at J, with 10 bases in the middle.

This clonotype showed up just once. The chain links TRBV10-1 to TRBJ2-3, with D possibly matching TRBD2 (5 bases). This CDR3 is 16 amino acids long. Deletions cut 6 bases from V and 2 bases from J, with 18 bases between. Germline V CDR1 and CDR2: WNHNN, SYGVQD (reference sequence). The CDR3 DNA reads TGCGCCAGCAGCGAACATGGACGGGGTACCACAGATACGCAGTATTTT. Translated, it gives CASSEHGRGTTDTQYF.

The table lists this clonotype with a few counts. V is TRBV4-3 and J is TRBJ2-5; D is unresolved. Deletions cut 1 base from V and 1 base from J, with 19 bases between. This CDR3 contains 18 residues. In germline, CDR1 is LGHNA, CDR2 YSLEER. The CDR3 here is CASSQGLLESDVQETQYF. The CDR3 DNA sequence: TGCGCCAGCAGCCAAGGACTGCTTGAATCCGATGTCCAAGAGACCCAGTACTTC.

This chain uses TRBV6-6 with TRBJ2-1, with D tentatively TRBD2 (6 bases). V was pared by 0 bases and J by 8 bases, with 8 bases between. The CDR3 is 13 amino acids. Germline V gene sequence: CDR1 MNHNY, CDR2 SVGAGI (reference sequence). In nucleotides, the CDR3 is TGTGCCAGCAGTTACTCGCGGGGTGATGAGCAGTTCTTC. It translates to CASSYSRGDEQFF.

This clonotype has a handful of counts. The rearrangement uses TRBV4-2 and TRBJ2-7, with a tentative D call TRBD2 (5 bases). The CDR3 totals 15 residues. CDR1 is LGHNA and CDR2 is YNFKEQ in the germline V gene. Trimming removed 1 base from V and 3 bases from J, with 13 bases in between. The CDR3: CASSQGGPNLYEQYF. The CDR3 coding sequence is TGTGCCAGCAGCCAAGGCGGGCCCAACCTCTACGAGCAGTACTTC.

This clonotype appeared a few times. The chain employs TRBV5-1 and TRBJ2-1; possibly TRBD2 for D (6 bases). This CDR3 is built from 13 residues. Germline V CDR1 and CDR2: SGHRS, YFSETQ. Between the trimmed V and J ends, which lost 2 bases and 5 bases, there was a span of 8 bases. The CDR3 loop reads CASSFGGNNEQFF. DNA for the CDR3: TGCGCCAGCAGCTTCGGGGGTAACAATGAGCAGTTCTTC.

This clonotype was seen a handful of times. The rearrangement uses TRBV11-2 and TRBJ2-1; 9 nucleotides line up with TRBD2. The germline CDR1 and CDR2 sequences are SGHAT and FQNNGV. The CDR3 runs 17 residues. V lost 3 bases and J lost 5; bases outside the gene matches: 11. The CDR3 loop reads CASSFQATSGPHNEQFF. As DNA, the CDR3 is TGTGCCAGCAGCTTCCAGGCCACTAGCGGGCCCCACAATGAGCAGTTCTTC.

This clonotype occurred a few times. The chain recombines TRBV18 with TRBJ2-3; D is perhaps TRBD1 (5 bases). Germline values: CDR1 KGHSH, CDR2 LQKENI. CDR3 length equals 16 residues. V shed 7 bases and J shed 0 bases, with 17 bases lying between them. This chain's CDR3 is CASFNQAQVSTDTQYF. The CDR3 DNA sequence: TGTGCCAGCTTTAACCAGGCACAGGTCAGCACAGATACGCAGTATTTT.

At least ten counts were recorded for this clonotype. This chain connects TRBV29-1 to TRBJ1-2, with a possible D match to TRBD1 (6 bases). Germline lookup yields CDR1 SQVTM and CDR2 ANQGSEA. CDR3 size: 12 residues. V lost 4 bases and J lost 2, with 8 bases in between. CDR3 in amino acids: CSVATGNYGYTF. CDR3 nucleotide sequence: TGCAGCGTTGCCACAGGGAACTATGGCTACACCTTC.

This clonotype occurred a few times. The rearrangement links TRBV28 to TRBJ2-7, with 10 bases aligning to TRBD1. After removal of 5 bases from V and 6 bases from J, the junction contained 7 bases not matched to a gene. This CDR3 comprises 14 residues. Germline V gene sequence: CDR1 MDHEN, CDR2 SYDVKM. The CDR3 sequence is CASSPGTGVGEQYF. The CDR3 DNA reads as TGTGCCAGCAGTCCGGGGACAGGGGTTGGCGAGCAGTACTTC.

This clonotype occurred many times. The rearrangement links TRBV5-6 to TRBJ2-7; 7 nucleotides line up with TRBD1. CDR3 size: 15 residues. Germline V gene sequence: CDR1 SGHDT, CDR2 YYEEEE. Germline trimming cut 3 bases from V and 5 bases from J; bases unmatched to any gene: 11. This chain's CDR3 is CASSSMTGIVHEQYF. CDR3 nucleotides: TGTGCCAGCAGCTCGATGACAGGGATCGTCCACGAGCAGTACTTC.

This clonotype has more than one count but fewer than ten. The chain combines TRBV28 with TRBJ2-7, with 12 bases identical to TRBD2. The CDR3 runs 14 residues. Trimming at V came to 7 bases and at J to 0 bases, leaving 1 base not matched to a gene. Germline-derived CDR1 and CDR2 are MDHEN and SYDVKM. The CDR3 DNA reads TGTGCCAGCACACTAGCGGGGGGCTCCTACGAGCAGTACTTC. Translated, it gives CASTLAGGSYEQYF. Full variable domain (rest looked up from reference TRBV28 and TRBJ2-7): DVKVTQSSRYLVKRTGEKVFLECVQDMDHENMFWYRQDPGLGLRLIYFSYDVKMKEKGDIPEGYSVSREKKERFSLILESASTNQTSMYLCASTLAGGSYEQYFGPGTRLTVT.

This clonotype was picked up many times. The gene calls are TRBV27 and TRBJ1-2; D perhaps matches TRBD1 (5 bases). The CDR3 contains 13 residues. Per germline, CDR1 MNHEY and CDR2 SMNVEV (reference sequence). The germline V and J ends were trimmed by 7 bases and 6 bases, with 15 bases remaining between them. Here the CDR3 DNA reads TGTGCCAGCACTCCACTGGAGGGGCATGGCTACACCTTC. Translating it yields CASTPLEGHGYTF.

This clonotype was recorded a few times. CDR3 coding DNA: TGCAGCCTGAGGGGCAGCACAACTAGCACAGATACGCAGTATTTT. It specifies CSLRGSTTSTDTQYF. The chain has TRBV29-1 and TRBJ2-3; perhaps D is TRBD1 or TRBD2 (5 bases each). With 8 bases removed from V and 0 bases from J, the gap between germline ends came to 18 bases. This CDR3 is 15 amino acids long. Germline assignment: CDR1 SQVTM and CDR2 ANQGSEA.

This clonotype was picked up a small number of times. V usage is TRBV7-9 and J usage is TRBJ1-5, with a weak D call TRBD1 (6 bases). V was trimmed by 5 bases and J by 7 bases, leaving 21 bases between them. The CDR3 runs to 16 residues. Germline-derived CDR1 and CDR2 are SEHNR and FQNEAQ (reference sequence). CDR3 bases: TGTGCCAGCAGCCCAAGCTCTTGGGGGGCTTCGCAGCCCCAGCATTTT. As protein: CASSPSSWGASQPQHF.

The table lists this clonotype with many counts. The chain has TRBV12-3 or TRBV12-4 and TRBJ1-5; D is uncertain. The CDR3 covers 13 residues. The V and J ends lost 6 bases and 6 bases respectively, with 12 bases between them. The CDR3 nucleotides are TGTGCCAGCAGCTCCATCGTCGGTCAGCCCCAGCATTTT. Amino acids: CASSSIVGQPQHF.

This clonotype was counted a few times. V gene TRBV18 combines with J gene TRBJ1-1; TRBD1 aligns across 8 bases. The CDR3 is 16 amino acids. J lost 5 bases, V lost 4 bases, and 12 bases had no gene match. Germline values: CDR1 KGHSH, CDR2 LQKENI. DNA of the CDR3: TGTGCCAGCTCACGAACCCTAGCAGGGGGCGGGACTGAAGCTTTCTTT. This codes for CASSRTLAGGGTEAFF.

The chain links TRBV27 to TRBJ2-1; D unclear. Deletions cut 7 bases from V and 5 bases from J, with 15 bases between. The length of the CDR3 is 14 residues. Germline-derived CDR1 and CDR2 are MNHEY and SMNVEV (reference sequence). CDR3 sequence reads: CASKPTDEHNEQFF. The CDR3 coding sequence is TGTGCCAGCAAGCCCACAGACGAGCACAATGAGCAGTTCTTC.